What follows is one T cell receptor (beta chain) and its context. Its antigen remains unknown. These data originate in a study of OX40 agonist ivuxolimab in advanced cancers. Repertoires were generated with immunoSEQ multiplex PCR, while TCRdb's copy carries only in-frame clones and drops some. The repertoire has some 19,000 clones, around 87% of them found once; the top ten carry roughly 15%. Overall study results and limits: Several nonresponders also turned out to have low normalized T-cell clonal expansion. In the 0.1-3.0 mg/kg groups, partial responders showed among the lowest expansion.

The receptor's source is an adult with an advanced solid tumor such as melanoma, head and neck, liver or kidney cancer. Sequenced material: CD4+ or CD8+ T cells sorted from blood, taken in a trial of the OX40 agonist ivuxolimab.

CDR3 region: CASGRTDTYNEQFF. The CDR3 region has the DNA TGTGCTAGTGGTCGGACTGACACTTACAATGAGCAGTTCTTC. The rearrangement uses TRBV12-5 and TRBJ2-1, with D perhaps TRBD2 (5 bases). The CDR3 length is 14 residues. Germline assignment: CDR1 LGHNT and CDR2 FRNRAP. V lost 5 bases, J lost 4 bases, and 12 bases lay in between.